The rows below give T cell receptor beta chains drawn from one sample of a study of CD8 T cells in Susac syndrome. TCRdb reprocessed the immunoSEQ multiplex PCR reads via MiXCR and lists one record per CDR3 protein. The sample includes about 60,000 distinct CDR3 sequences, 85% to 95% seen only once; the top ten take 0.2%. Sequenced sample: CD8+ T cells from PBMCs. The origin of the receptors is a human donor in good health. The CDR3 runs from the conserved cysteine through the conserved F or W. D genes are given only for firm matches. Size tells how often a clone was seen (once, few, many) or the class of an expanded clone, and some rows leave it out.

clone size,D gene,V gene,J gene,CDR3 DNA,CDR3 protein
.,.,TRBV6-6,TRBJ1-3,TGTGCCAGCAGTGCACAGGGACCTTCTGAAAACACCATATATTTT,CASSAQGPSENTIYF
.,TRBD1,TRBV27,TRBJ2-7,TGTGCCAGCAGTCATGCAGGGGGCGACGAGCAGTACTTC,CASSHAGGDEQYF
.,.,TRBV12-3/TRBV12-4,TRBJ1-5,TGTGCCAGCAGTTTCTGGGATAGCAATCAGCCCCAGCATTTT,CASSFWDSNQPQHF
.,TRBD2,TRBV19,TRBJ2-3,TGTGCCAGTAGTATAGGGTCGACTAGCGGGGGTTCATCCTGGGATACGCAGTATTTT,CASSIGSTSGGSSWDTQYF
.,TRBD1,TRBV10-3,TRBJ1-1,TGTGCCATCAGCCGGGGACAGCATAACACTGAAGCTTTCTTT,CAISRGQHNTEAFF
.,.,TRBV7-9,TRBJ1-4,TGTGCCAGCAGCCCCGCCGTGGCAGGGGATGAAAAACTGTTTTTT,CASSPAVAGDEKLFF
once,TRBD1,TRBV19,TRBJ1-1,TGTGCCAGTAGTATAGTGGCTAGGGGGCGCGGGGCTGAAGCTTTCTTT,CASSIVARGRGAEAFF
.,TRBD2,TRBV7-3,TRBJ2-1,TGTGCCAGCAGCTCAGCGGGGGGCTCCTACAATGAGCAGTTCTTC,CASSSAGGSYNEQFF
.,.,TRBV7-2,TRBJ2-3,TGTGCCAGCAGCTTTCTGGGGACGCGCGATACGCAGTATTTT,CASSFLGTRDTQYF
.,TRBD1,TRBV12-3/TRBV12-4,TRBJ1-6,TGTGCCAGCAGTCTACCGGGACAGGACACCCTCCACTTT,CASSLPGQDTLHF
.,.,TRBV30,TRBJ1-1,TGTGCCTGGAGGGACCTCATGAACACTGAAGCTTTCTTT,CAWRDLMNTEAFF
few,TRBD2,TRBV5-1,TRBJ2-1,TGCGCCAGCAGCAAAACTAGCGGGGGCTACAATGAGCAGTTCTTC,CASSKTSGGYNEQFF
.,.,TRBV20-1,TRBJ1-3,TGCAGTGCTAGGGGCCCGCCGGGCAGATCCTCTGGAAACACCATATATTTT,CSARGPPGRSSGNTIYF
.,.,TRBV2,TRBJ1-3,TGTGCCAGAACCTCCCTCGGGGGGCCCTCTGGAAACACCATATATTTT,CARTSLGGPSGNTIYF
.,.,TRBV5-4,TRBJ2-7,TGTGCCAGCAGCTCAGCCCTAGCCGGATCCTACGAGCAGTACTTC,CASSSALAGSYEQYF
.,.,TRBV10-3,TRBJ2-7,TGTGCCATCAGTGAGTTAAAGGGGGGACAGCCAAGCCAAGAGCAGTACTTC,CAISELKGGQPSQEQYF
.,.,TRBV5-5,TRBJ2-3,TGTGCCAGCAGCTTGGAAATAGATACGCAGTATTTT,CASSLEIDTQYF
.,TRBD1,TRBV6-2/TRBV6-3,TRBJ2-3,TGTGCCAGCAGTTTCGATCCGAATCAGGGGGCAGATACGCAGTATTTT,CASSFDPNQGADTQYF
.,.,TRBV19,TRBJ2-6,TGTGCCAGTAGCCCTTCGGAGTGGCGTCCCGGGGCCAACGTCCTGACTTTC,CASSPSEWRPGANVLTF
.,.,TRBV20-1,TRBJ1-2,TGCAGTGCTGGACGTCTTCGACAGTCCTTGAACTATGGCTACACCTTC,CSAGRLRQSLNYGYTF
.,.,TRBV6-5,TRBJ1-2,TGTGCCAGCAGTTACATCCGAGAGGGTGTTAACTATGGCCACACCTTC,CASSYIREGVNYGHTF
.,.,TRBV19,TRBJ1-1,TGTGCCAGTAGTATAGGCAAGAACACTGAAGCTTTCTTT,CASSIGKNTEAFF
.,.,TRBV29-1,TRBJ1-2,TGCAGCGTTCTTTCTTCGGGACCGCGCTATGGCTACACCTTC,CSVLSSGPRYGYTF
.,.,TRBV13,TRBJ2-7,TGTGCCAGCAGTGAAATAGGTACCGGGACCGAGCAGTACTTC,CASSEIGTGTEQYF
.,.,TRBV27,TRBJ2-7,TGTGCCAGCAGTTTCGGAGCCGAGCAGTACTTC,CASSFGAEQYF
.,.,TRBV2,TRBJ1-2,TGTGCCAGCAATATGAGATCCGGCTATGGCTACACCTTC,CASNMRSGYGYTF
.,.,TRBV5-1,TRBJ1-2,TGCGCCAGCAGCTTGGGGGCTGCAGCGGATGGCTACACCTTC,CASSLGAAADGYTF
.,.,TRBV7-8,TRBJ2-7,TGTGCCAGCAGCTCCTCGATTCTCGAGCAGTACTTC,CASSSSILEQYF
.,.,TRBV7-9,TRBJ2-5,TGTGCCAGCAGCTTATGGGGGACCAGGGAGACCCAGTACTTC,CASSLWGTRETQYF
.,TRBD1,TRBV9,TRBJ1-1,TGTGCCAGCAGCGCTTACAGGGGAGGGAACACTGAAGCTTTCTTT,CASSAYRGGNTEAFF
.,TRBD1,TRBV5-4,TRBJ2-7,TGTGCCAGCAGCTCCGTGGGGACAGGGGACCATTCCACCTCCTACGAGCAGTACTTC,CASSSVGTGDHSTSYEQYF
.,.,TRBV4-1,TRBJ2-1,TGCGCCAGCAGCCATCCCACCGGGTCAACGGGCAATGAGCAGTTCTTC,CASSHPTGSTGNEQFF
.,.,TRBV7-9,TRBJ2-5,TGTGCCAGCAGCTTCCCGGTCCTCCCGGAGACCCAGTACTTC,CASSFPVLPETQYF
.,TRBD1,TRBV7-9,TRBJ2-5,TGTGCCAGCAGCCACGGGACAGGGGAGGAAGAGACCCAGTACTTC,CASSHGTGEEETQYF
.,TRBD1,TRBV4-1,TRBJ2-7,TGCGCCAGCAGGTTCGACAGGGGGGCGTCCTACGAGCAGTACTTC,CASRFDRGASYEQYF
.,.,TRBV13,TRBJ2-1,TGTGCCAGCAGCCCCGGACGCGAGCAGTTCTTC,CASSPGREQFF
.,TRBD2,TRBV7-3,TRBJ2-3,TGTGCCAGCAGCCCCGAGCGGGGGGCAGATACGCAGTATTTT,CASSPERGADTQYF
.,.,TRBV6-5,TRBJ2-1,TGTGCCAGCAGTTACTCCTGGCCGGTTTACAATGAGCAGTTCTTC,CASSYSWPVYNEQFF